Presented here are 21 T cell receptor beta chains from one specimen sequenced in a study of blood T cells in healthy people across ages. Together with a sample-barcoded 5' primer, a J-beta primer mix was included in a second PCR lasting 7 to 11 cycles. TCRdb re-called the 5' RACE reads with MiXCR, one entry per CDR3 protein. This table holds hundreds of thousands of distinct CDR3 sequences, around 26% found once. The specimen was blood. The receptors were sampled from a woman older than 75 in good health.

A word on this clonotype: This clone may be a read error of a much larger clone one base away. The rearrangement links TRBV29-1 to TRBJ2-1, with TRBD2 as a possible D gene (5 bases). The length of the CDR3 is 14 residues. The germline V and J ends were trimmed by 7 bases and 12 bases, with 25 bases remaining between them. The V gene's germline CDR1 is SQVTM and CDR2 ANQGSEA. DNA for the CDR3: TGCAGCGCTGTACCGGGAAACCTCAGGAGTGGGCAGTTCTTC. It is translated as CSAVPGNLRSGQFF.

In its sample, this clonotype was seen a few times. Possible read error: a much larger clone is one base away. The CDR3 sequence is CASSVTPGTGTYNEQYF. The CDR3 DNA reads as TGCGCCAGCAGCGTCACACCCGGGACAGGGACCTACAATGAGCAGTACTTC. J is TRBJ2-1 and V is TRBV5-1; 9 bases fit TRBD1. With the DNA end fitting TRBJ2-7 better, the J assignment may be wrong. This CDR3 comprises 17 residues. Germline loops: CDR1 SGHRS, CDR2 YFSETQ.

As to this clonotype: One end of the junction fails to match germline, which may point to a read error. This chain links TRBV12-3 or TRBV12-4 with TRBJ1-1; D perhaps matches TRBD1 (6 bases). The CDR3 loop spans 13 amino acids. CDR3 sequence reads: CASIRDTYTEAFF. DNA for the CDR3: TGTGCTAGCATCCGGGACACTTACACTGAAGCTTTCTTT.

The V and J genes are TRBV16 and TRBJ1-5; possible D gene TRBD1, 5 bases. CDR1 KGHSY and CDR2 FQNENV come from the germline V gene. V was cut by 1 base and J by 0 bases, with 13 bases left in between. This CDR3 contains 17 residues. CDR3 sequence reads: CASSQLGHAYSNQPQHF. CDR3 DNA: TGTGCCAGCAGCCAATTGGGGCATGCCTATAGCAATCAGCCCCAGCATTTT.

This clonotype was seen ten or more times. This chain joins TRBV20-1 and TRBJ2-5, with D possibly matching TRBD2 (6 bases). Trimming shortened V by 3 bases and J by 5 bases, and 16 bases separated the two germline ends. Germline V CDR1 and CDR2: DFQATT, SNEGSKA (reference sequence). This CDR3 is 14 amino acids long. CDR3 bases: TGCAGTGCTAGCCGCCCTGGGGGGACGGAGACCCAGTACTTC. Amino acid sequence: CSASRPGGTETQYF.

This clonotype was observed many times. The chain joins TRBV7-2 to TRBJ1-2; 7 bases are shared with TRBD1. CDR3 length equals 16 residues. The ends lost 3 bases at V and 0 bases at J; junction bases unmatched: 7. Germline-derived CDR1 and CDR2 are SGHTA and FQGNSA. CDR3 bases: TGTGCCAGCAGCTTTTGGACAGGTCCTCCTAACTATGGCTACACCTTC. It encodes CASSFWTGPPNYGYTF.

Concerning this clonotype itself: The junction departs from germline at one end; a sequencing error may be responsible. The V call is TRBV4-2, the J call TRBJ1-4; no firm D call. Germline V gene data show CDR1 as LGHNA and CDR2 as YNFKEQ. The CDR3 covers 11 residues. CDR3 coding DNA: TGTGCCAGCTCCCGGGGTGAAAAACGGTTTTTT. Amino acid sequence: CASSRGEKRFF.

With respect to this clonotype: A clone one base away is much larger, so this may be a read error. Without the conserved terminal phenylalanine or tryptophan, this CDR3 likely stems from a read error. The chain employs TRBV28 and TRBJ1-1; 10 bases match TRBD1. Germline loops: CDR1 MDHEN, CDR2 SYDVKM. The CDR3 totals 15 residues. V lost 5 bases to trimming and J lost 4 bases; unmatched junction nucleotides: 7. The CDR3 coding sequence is TGTGCCAGCAGTACAAGACAGGGGGCGAGCACTGAAGCTTTCGTT. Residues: CASSTRQGASTEAFV.

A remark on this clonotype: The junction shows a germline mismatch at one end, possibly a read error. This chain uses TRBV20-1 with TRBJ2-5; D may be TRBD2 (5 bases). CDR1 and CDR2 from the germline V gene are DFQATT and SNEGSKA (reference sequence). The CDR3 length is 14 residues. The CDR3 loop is CSARDGEPGGTQYF. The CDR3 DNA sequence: TGCAGTGCCAGAGATGGGGAGCCCGGCGGGACCCAGTACTTC.

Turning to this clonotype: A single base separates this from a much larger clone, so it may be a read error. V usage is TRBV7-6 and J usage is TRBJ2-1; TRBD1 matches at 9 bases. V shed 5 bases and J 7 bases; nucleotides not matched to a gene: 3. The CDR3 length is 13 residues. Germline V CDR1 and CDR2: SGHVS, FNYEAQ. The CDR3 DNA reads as TGTGCCAGCAGCGGGACAGGGAGGAATGAGCAGTTCTTC. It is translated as CASSGTGRNEQFF.

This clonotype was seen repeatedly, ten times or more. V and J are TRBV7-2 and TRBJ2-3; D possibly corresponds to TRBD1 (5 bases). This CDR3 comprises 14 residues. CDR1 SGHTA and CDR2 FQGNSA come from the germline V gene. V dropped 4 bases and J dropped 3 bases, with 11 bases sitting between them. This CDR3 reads CASSSRAGTDTQYF. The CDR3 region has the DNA TGTGCCAGCAGCTCCCGGGCAGGGACAGATACGCAGTATTTT.

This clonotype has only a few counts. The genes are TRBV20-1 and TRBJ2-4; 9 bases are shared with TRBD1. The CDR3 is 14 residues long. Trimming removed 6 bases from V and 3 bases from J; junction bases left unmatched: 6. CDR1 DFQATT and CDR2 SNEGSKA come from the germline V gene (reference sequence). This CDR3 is CSATGGAGKNIQYF. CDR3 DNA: TGCAGTGCCACAGGGGGCGCTGGCAAAAACATTCAGTACTTC.

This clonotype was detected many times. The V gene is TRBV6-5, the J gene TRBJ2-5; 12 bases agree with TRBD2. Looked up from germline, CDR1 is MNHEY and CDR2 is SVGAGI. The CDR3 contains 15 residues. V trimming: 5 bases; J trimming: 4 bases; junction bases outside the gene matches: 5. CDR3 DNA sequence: TGTGCCAGCAGTAGCCTAGCGGGGGGGGGAGAGACCCAGTACTTC. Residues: CASSSLAGGGETQYF.

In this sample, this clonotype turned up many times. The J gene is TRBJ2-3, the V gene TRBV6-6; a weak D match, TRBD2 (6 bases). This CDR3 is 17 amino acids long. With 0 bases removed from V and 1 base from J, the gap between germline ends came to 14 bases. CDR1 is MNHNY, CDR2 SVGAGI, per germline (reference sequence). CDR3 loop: CASSYSPSGQRTDTQYF. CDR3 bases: TGTGCCAGCAGTTACTCGCCAAGCGGGCAACGCACAGATACGCAGTATTTT.

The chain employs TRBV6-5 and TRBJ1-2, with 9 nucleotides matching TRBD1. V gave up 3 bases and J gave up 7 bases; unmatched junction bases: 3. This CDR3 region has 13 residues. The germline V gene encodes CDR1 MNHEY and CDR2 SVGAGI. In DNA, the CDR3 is TGTGCCAGCAGTTATACGGACAGGGGTGGCTACACCTTC. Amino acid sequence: CASSYTDRGGYTF.

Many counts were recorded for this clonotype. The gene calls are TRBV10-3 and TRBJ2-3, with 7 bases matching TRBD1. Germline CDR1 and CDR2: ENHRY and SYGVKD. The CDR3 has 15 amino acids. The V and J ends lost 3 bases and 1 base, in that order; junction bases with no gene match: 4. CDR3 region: CAISDHGTGTDTQYF. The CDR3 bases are TGTGCCATCAGTGACCACGGGACAGGCACAGATACGCAGTATTTT.

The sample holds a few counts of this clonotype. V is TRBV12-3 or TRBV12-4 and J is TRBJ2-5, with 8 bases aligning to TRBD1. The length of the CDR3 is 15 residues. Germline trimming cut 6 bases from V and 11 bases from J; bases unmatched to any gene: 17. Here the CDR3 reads CASSPTGTGWDEQYF. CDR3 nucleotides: TGTGCCAGCAGCCCAACCGGGACAGGCTGGGATGAGCAGTACTTC.

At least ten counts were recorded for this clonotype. The CDR3 region is CASSETHNEQFF. The DNA of the CDR3 is TGTGCCAGCAGCGAGACCCACAATGAGCAGTTCTTC. The V and J genes are TRBV9 and TRBJ2-1; D ambiguous. Germline V CDR1 and CDR2: SGDLS, YYNGEE. CDR3 length: 12 residues. V was trimmed by 3 bases and J by 5 bases, leaving 6 bases between them.

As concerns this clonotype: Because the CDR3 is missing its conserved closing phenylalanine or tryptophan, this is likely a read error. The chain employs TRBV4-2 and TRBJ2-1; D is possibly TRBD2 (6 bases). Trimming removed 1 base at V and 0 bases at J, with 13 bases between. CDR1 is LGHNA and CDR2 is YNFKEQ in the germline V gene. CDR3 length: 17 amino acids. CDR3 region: CASSQGEGRYSYNEQFV. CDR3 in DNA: TGTGCCAGCAGCCAAGGGGAAGGGAGGTACTCCTACAATGAGCAGTTCGTC.

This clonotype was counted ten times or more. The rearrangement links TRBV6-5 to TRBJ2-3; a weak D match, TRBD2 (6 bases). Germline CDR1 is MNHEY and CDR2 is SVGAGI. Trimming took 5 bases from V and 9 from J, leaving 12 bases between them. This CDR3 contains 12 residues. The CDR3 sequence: CASSTFGGTQYF. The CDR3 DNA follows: TGTGCCAGCAGTACCTTCGGAGGGACGCAGTATTTT.

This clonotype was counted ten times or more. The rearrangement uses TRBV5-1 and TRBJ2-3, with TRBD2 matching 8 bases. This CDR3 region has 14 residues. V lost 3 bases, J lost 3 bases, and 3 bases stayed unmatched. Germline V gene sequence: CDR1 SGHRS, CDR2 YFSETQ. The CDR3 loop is CASSSGGATDTQYF. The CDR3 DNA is TGCGCCAGCAGCTCGGGAGGGGCAACAGATACGCAGTATTTT.